This T cell receptor beta chain was captured by sequencing in a study of cytomegalovirus exposure and HLA in healthy donors. The sample holds a few counts of this clone. The PCR used 60 Vbeta and 13 Jbeta primers. Using immunoSEQ multiplex PCR, the repertoire was profiled, and TCRdb retains in-frame clones only, with some absent. Among 170,000 or so clones listed, 60% to 85% were seen once. The CDR3 contains 15 residues. Looked up from germline, CDR1 is MNHEY and CDR2 is SMNVEV (reference sequence). The trim removed 5 bases at V and 3 bases at J, leaving 2 bases unmatched. V and J are TRBV27 and TRBJ2-1, with TRBD2 matching 12 bases. Material for sequencing was PBMCs. The receptor's source is a woman aged 30 to 39 in good health and CMV-seronegative. The CDR3 region has the DNA TGTGCCAGCAGTCTACTAGCGGGGGGCTACAATGAGCAGTTCTTC. Encoded protein: CASSLLAGGYNEQFF.